This is a list of T cell receptor beta chains from one sample in a study of T-cell memory formation after mild COVID-19. TCRdb itself ran the 5' RACE reads through MiXCR, one entry per CDR3 protein. In the table there are roughly 320,000 distinct CDR3 sequences, 28% of which are singletons. The sequencing sample was made of PBMCs or a T cell subset sorted from them (not recorded which). These receptors were collected from an adult woman who had mild COVID-19 (a few samples of this study predate the infection). Cell type and time point are not known. CDR3s include the opening cysteine and the closing phenylalanine or tryptophan. D genes are given only for firm matches. Size values are once, few and many counts, or a class for expanded clones, and some rows have none.

clone size: few
CDR3 length: 15
D gene: .
V gene: TRBV28
J gene: TRBJ1-5
CDR3 DNA: TGTGCCAGCAGGTCAGTCCGGGGTAGCAATCAGCCCCAGCATTTT
CDR3 protein: CASRSVRGSNQPQHF

clone size: few
CDR3 length: 15
D gene: TRBD2
V gene: TRBV7-9
J gene: TRBJ2-7
CDR3 DNA: TGTGCCAGCAGCTTATCCCGGACTAGCGGGAGTGCGCAGTACTTC
CDR3 protein: CASSLSRTSGSAQYF

clone size: .
CDR3 length: 17
D gene: .
V gene: TRBV5-1
J gene: TRBJ1-6
CDR3 DNA: TGCGCCAGCAGCTTGGCCGCCGGGGTCGGACTACGCTCACCCCTCCACTTT
CDR3 protein: CASSLAAGVGLRSPLHF

clone size: few
CDR3 length: 14
D gene: TRBD2
V gene: TRBV24-1
J gene: TRBJ2-1
CDR3 DNA: TGTGCCACCAGTGAAGCGGGAGGATACAATGAGCAGTTCTTC
CDR3 protein: CATSEAGGYNEQFF

clone size: few
CDR3 length: 14
D gene: .
V gene: TRBV2
J gene: TRBJ1-6
CDR3 DNA: TGTGCCAGCAGCCCGGGACACCGGAATTCACCCCTCCACTTT
CDR3 protein: CASSPGHRNSPLHF

clone size: few
CDR3 length: 14
D gene: TRBD2
V gene: TRBV12-3/TRBV12-4
J gene: TRBJ2-1
CDR3 DNA: TGTGCCAGCAGTCGACTAGGGAGGGATAATGAGCAGTTCTTC
CDR3 protein: CASSRLGRDNEQFF

clone size: .
CDR3 length: 11
D gene: .
V gene: TRBV7-2
J gene: TRBJ2-5
CDR3 DNA: TGTGCCAGCAGCTCCACGGAGACCCAGTACTTC
CDR3 protein: CASSSTETQYF

clone size: .
CDR3 length: 15
D gene: .
V gene: TRBV7-9
J gene: TRBJ2-4
CDR3 DNA: TGTGCCAGCAGCTTAGGGACCGGGAACAAAAACATTCAGTACTTC
CDR3 protein: CASSLGTGNKNIQYF

clone size: .
CDR3 length: 11
D gene: .
V gene: TRBV29-1
J gene: TRBJ2-7
CDR3 DNA: TGCAGCGTTGAAGCAGGGCACGAGCAGTACTTC
CDR3 protein: CSVEAGHEQYF

clone size: .
CDR3 length: 13
D gene: .
V gene: TRBV4-1
J gene: TRBJ2-2
CDR3 DNA: TGCGCCAGCAGCCGAGCAGGGAACGGGGAGCTGTTTTTT
CDR3 protein: CASSRAGNGELFF

clone size: few
CDR3 length: 15
D gene: .
V gene: TRBV9
J gene: TRBJ1-5
CDR3 DNA: TGTGCCAGCAGTTCGGGGGCTTCGAGCAATCAGCCCCAGCATTTT
CDR3 protein: CASSSGASSNQPQHF

clone size: few
CDR3 length: 15
D gene: .
V gene: TRBV24-1
J gene: TRBJ2-1
CDR3 DNA: TGTGCCACCAGTGGTCCAGGCGCCATGAACAATGAGCAGTTCTTC
CDR3 protein: CATSGPGAMNNEQFF

clone size: .
CDR3 length: 15
D gene: TRBD1
V gene: TRBV13
J gene: TRBJ2-7
CDR3 DNA: TGTGCCAGCAGCGTACACTCAGGGGGCGCATACGAGCAGTACTTC
CDR3 protein: CASSVHSGGAYEQYF

clone size: .
CDR3 length: 13
D gene: .
V gene: TRBV5-1
J gene: TRBJ2-7
CDR3 DNA: TGCGCCAGCAGCCCCTCGGGAGTGGCCGAGCAGTACTTC
CDR3 protein: CASSPSGVAEQYF

clone size: many
CDR3 length: 14
D gene: .
V gene: TRBV5-1
J gene: TRBJ2-4
CDR3 DNA: TGCGCCAGCAGCGCCCGGGGATCCAAAAACATTCAGTACTTC
CDR3 protein: CASSARGSKNIQYF

clone size: .
CDR3 length: 13
D gene: .
V gene: TRBV19
J gene: TRBJ2-7
CDR3 DNA: TGTGCCAGTACGCAGGGTAGTTCCTACGAGCAGTACTTC
CDR3 protein: CASTQGSSYEQYF

clone size: few
CDR3 length: 16
D gene: .
V gene: TRBV7-7
J gene: TRBJ2-2
CDR3 DNA: TGTGCTAGCAGCCCCAAAGGGGGAGTTATCACCGGGGAGCTGTTTTTT
CDR3 protein: CASSPKGGVITGELFF

clone size: .
CDR3 length: 15
D gene: .
V gene: TRBV6-1
J gene: TRBJ1-5
CDR3 DNA: TGTGCCAGCAGTGTCGGCATCGGCGGCAATCAGCCCCAGCATTTT
CDR3 protein: CASSVGIGGNQPQHF

clone size: .
CDR3 length: 15
D gene: TRBD2
V gene: TRBV11-2
J gene: TRBJ2-1
CDR3 DNA: TGTGCCAGCAGCTATAGCGGGAGTGCCTACAATGAGCAGTTCTTC
CDR3 protein: CASSYSGSAYNEQFF

clone size: few
CDR3 length: 13
D gene: .
V gene: TRBV9
J gene: TRBJ2-5
CDR3 DNA: TGTGCCAGCAGCGTATTCGGTGAAGAGACCCAGTACTTC
CDR3 protein: CASSVFGEETQYF

clone size: .
CDR3 length: 15
D gene: .
V gene: TRBV7-2
J gene: TRBJ2-3
CDR3 DNA: TGTGCCAGCAGCCCCGGACTACCCAGCACAGATACGCAGTATTTT
CDR3 protein: CASSPGLPSTDTQYF

clone size: .
CDR3 length: 12
D gene: .
V gene: TRBV29-1
J gene: TRBJ1-2
CDR3 DNA: TGCAGCGTTGAAGATAGGACCTATGGCTACACCTTC
CDR3 protein: CSVEDRTYGYTF

clone size: .
CDR3 length: 14
D gene: .
V gene: TRBV7-2
J gene: TRBJ1-1
CDR3 DNA: TGTGCCAGCAGTTTGACCGACGGGATCACTGAAGCTTTCTTT
CDR3 protein: CASSLTDGITEAFF

clone size: few
CDR3 length: 20
D gene: TRBD2
V gene: TRBV6-1
J gene: TRBJ2-1
CDR3 DNA: TGTGCCAGCAGTGAAACTGGGCTAGCGGGGCAATTGAGGGGGTCATCTGAGCAGTTCTTC
CDR3 protein: CASSETGLAGQLRGSSEQFF

clone size: .
CDR3 length: 17
D gene: TRBD2
V gene: TRBV5-1
J gene: TRBJ2-2
CDR3 DNA: TGCGCCAGCAGCTTTAGCGGGGGGGCGTCGAACACCGGGGAGCTGTTTTTT
CDR3 protein: CASSFSGGASNTGELFF

clone size: few
CDR3 length: 13
D gene: .
V gene: TRBV7-9
J gene: TRBJ1-1
CDR3 DNA: TGTGCCAGCCTAACGATCAATGTGGGTGAAGCTTTCTTT
CDR3 protein: CASLTINVGEAFF

clone size: few
CDR3 length: 13
D gene: .
V gene: TRBV9
J gene: TRBJ1-1
CDR3 DNA: TGTGCCAGCAGCGAGGGCACTGGGCCTGAAGCTTTCTTT
CDR3 protein: CASSEGTGPEAFF

clone size: few
CDR3 length: 16
D gene: .
V gene: TRBV4-3
J gene: TRBJ2-2
CDR3 DNA: TGCGCCAGCAGCCAAGAAGTAGTTTCGGACACCGGGGAGCTGTTTTTT
CDR3 protein: CASSQEVVSDTGELFF

clone size: few
CDR3 length: 15
D gene: .
V gene: TRBV7-2
J gene: TRBJ2-1
CDR3 DNA: TGTGCCAGCAGCCCTCGGACTACCGTCTACAATGAGCAGTTCTTC
CDR3 protein: CASSPRTTVYNEQFF

clone size: .
CDR3 length: 13
D gene: .
V gene: TRBV28
J gene: TRBJ1-1
CDR3 DNA: TGTGCCAGCAGTTCCTGGACGGATGCTGAAGCTTTCTTT
CDR3 protein: CASSSWTDAEAFF

clone size: .
CDR3 length: 13
D gene: .
V gene: TRBV6-5
J gene: TRBJ1-1
CDR3 DNA: TGTGCCAGCAGCAAATACGGACAAGCTGAAGCTTTCTTT
CDR3 protein: CASSKYGQAEAFF

clone size: .
CDR3 length: 13
D gene: TRBD2
V gene: TRBV7-6
J gene: TRBJ2-1
CDR3 DNA: TGTGCCAGCAGCCCAGCGGGGGGCAATGAGCAGTTCTTC
CDR3 protein: CASSPAGGNEQFF